This is a list of T cell receptor beta chains from one sample in a study of T cell repertoires in cytomegalovirus infection. MiXCR, run by TCRdb on the reads, gives a single entry per CDR3 protein. The repertoire holds around 350,000 distinct CDR3 sequences, with 15% to 20% as singletons. Sequenced material: PBMCs. Every receptor here comes from a human donor in good health (CMV status not recorded). Some clones in this sample may be carry-over from other donors' samples. Each CDR3 is given with its conserved first and last residue. A D gene is named only where the DNA matches it firmly. Clone size is stated in some rows and not others, as once, few, many or a class when expanded.

TRBJ2-3	-	few	TRBV19	15	CASSQSGYLTDTQYF	TGTGCCAGTAGCCAGTCAGGGTACCTCACAGATACGCAGTATTTT
TRBJ2-5	TRBD2	few	TRBV10-3	14	CAISESVAGETQYF	TGTGCCATCAGTGAGTCGGTAGCGGGGGAGACCCAGTACTTC
TRBJ2-4	TRBD2	-	TRBV15	17	CATSREAASGSSDIQYF	TGTGCCACCAGCAGAGAGGCAGCTAGCGGGAGTTCTGACATTCAGTACTTC
TRBJ1-4	-	few	TRBV6-2/TRBV6-3	15	CASTHGRGRVEKLFF	TGTGCCAGCACCCACGGGAGGGGGAGAGTTGAAAAACTGTTTTTT
TRBJ1-3	-	few	TRBV3-1	17	CASSPHRAGFAGNTIYF	TGTGCCAGCAGCCCACACCGAGCGGGTTTTGCTGGAAACACCATATATTTT
TRBJ2-3	-	few	TRBV5-1	15	CASSLESTRADTQYF	TGCGCCAGCAGCTTGGAGTCCACTCGGGCAGATACGCAGTATTTT
TRBJ2-3	TRBD2	many	TRBV5-1	18	CASFALPGLAGPTDTQYF	TGCGCCAGCTTTGCCCTGCCGGGACTAGCGGGACCTACAGATACGCAGTATTTT
TRBJ2-5	TRBD2	few	TRBV4-3	16	CASSQGGTSGQETQYF	TGCGCCAGCAGCCAAGGTGGGACTAGCGGCCAAGAGACCCAGTACTTC
TRBJ2-7	-	-	TRBV6-2/TRBV6-3	12	CATNFPAYEQYF	TGTGCCACCAACTTTCCTGCCTACGAGCAGTACTTC
TRBJ1-6	-	few	TRBV7-6	14	CASSLSRGNSPLHF	TGTGCCAGCAGCCTCTCCAGGGGTAATTCACCCCTCCACTTT
TRBJ1-5	-	many	TRBV6-1	13	CASSIQGSQPQHF	TGTGCCAGCAGTATTCAGGGAAGTCAGCCCCAGCATTTT
TRBJ2-1	-	few	TRBV6-2/TRBV6-3	16	CASSLGLNQGINEQFF	TGTGCCAGCAGTTTGGGTTTGAATCAGGGTATCAATGAGCAGTTCTTC
TRBJ1-2	-	-	TRBV18	12	CASSSDVGGYTF	TGTGCCAGCTCATCGGACGTTGGTGGCTACACCTTC
TRBJ2-7	-	-	TRBV28	15	CASNNDRRHPYEQYF	TGTGCCAGCAACAACGACAGGAGACATCCCTACGAGCAGTACTTC
TRBJ1-1	-	-	TRBV2	12	CASSEGPGRAFF	TGTGCCAGCAGTGAGGGACCAGGGAGGGCTTTCTTT
TRBJ2-7	TRBD2	-	TRBV20-1	15	CSARDAGTSYVEQYF	TGCAGTGCTAGAGACGCCGGGACTAGTTATGTAGAGCAGTACTTC
TRBJ2-3	-	-	TRBV4-1	19	CASSQDSILIRGNTDTQYF	TGCGCCAGCAGCCAAGATAGTATCCTTATCCGGGGAAACACAGATACGCAGTATTTT
TRBJ1-3	-	few	TRBV28	13	CASSSSPQDTIYF	TGTGCCAGCAGCTCGTCACCCCAGGACACCATATATTTT
TRBJ2-3	TRBD2	few	TRBV4-2	14	CASSQVLATDTQYF	TGTGCCAGCAGCCAGGTACTAGCGACAGATACGCAGTATTTT
TRBJ2-4	-	many	TRBV7-9	13	CASSLVPIDIQYF	TGTGCCAGCAGCTTAGTCCCAATAGACATTCAGTACTTC
TRBJ1-1	-	few	TRBV11-3	14	CASSSRGQNTEAFF	TGTGCCAGCAGCTCCAGGGGACAAAACACTGAAGCTTTCTTT
TRBJ2-7	-	few	TRBV6-2/TRBV6-3	13	CASTTTGPYEQYF	TGTGCCAGCACAACTACAGGGCCCTACGAGCAGTACTTC
TRBJ2-7	-	many	TRBV7-8	12	CASSVNQGEQYF	TGTGCCAGCAGCGTGAACCAGGGGGAGCAGTACTTC
TRBJ2-7	-	few	TRBV19	12	CASGTDVQEQYF	TGTGCCAGTGGGACGGACGTCCAGGAGCAGTACTTC
TRBJ2-5	-	few	TRBV7-9	15	CASSPRERLRETQYF	TGTGCCAGCAGCCCCCGGGAACGGTTGAGGGAGACCCAGTACTTC
TRBJ2-5	TRBD2	many	TRBV7-2	16	CASSLSRTSGQETQYF	TGTGCCAGCAGCTTAAGCCGGACTAGCGGCCAAGAGACCCAGTACTTC
TRBJ2-2	-	few	TRBV6-2/TRBV6-3	16	CASSYSHPSNTGELFF	TGTGCCAGCAGTTACTCTCACCCTAGTAACACCGGGGAGCTGTTTTTT
TRBJ1-1	-	-	TRBV12-3/TRBV12-4	14	CASSLRPRYTEAFF	TGTGCCAGCAGTTTAAGGCCCAGATACACTGAAGCTTTCTTT
TRBJ1-6	TRBD1	-	TRBV27	17	CASRRDRISSYNSPLHF	TGTGCCAGCAGGCGGGACAGGATAAGCTCCTATAATTCACCCCTCCACTTT
TRBJ2-1	TRBD2	-	TRBV7-9	11	CASRRGDEQFF	TGTGCCAGCAGGCGGGGGGATGAGCAGTTCTTC
TRBJ1-2	-	many	TRBV7-8	14	CASSLVEGDYGYTF	TGTGCCAGCAGCTTGGTTGAGGGAGACTATGGCTACACCTTC
TRBJ1-1	TRBD1	-	TRBV7-2	17	CDSSLTGQGAIGTEAFF	TGTGACAGCAGCTTAACGGGACAGGGGGCGATCGGCACTGAAGCTTTCTTT
TRBJ2-1	-	-	TRBV15	13	CATSRPLYNEQFF	TGTGCCACCAGCAGGCCCTTATACAATGAGCAGTTCTTC
TRBJ1-1	TRBD1	-	TRBV18	15	CASSARDRRNTEAFF	TGTGCCAGCTCAGCCCGGGACAGGAGGAACACTGAAGCTTTCTTT
TRBJ2-1	-	few	TRBV28	15	CASSSPGRIYNEQFF	TGTGCCAGCAGTTCCCCGGGACGCATCTACAATGAGCAGTTCTTC
TRBJ2-3	-	-	TRBV20-1	14	CSANPGGKTDTQYF	TGCAGTGCCAACCCAGGGGGGAAGACAGATACGCAGTATTTT
TRBJ1-5	TRBD1	few	TRBV7-2	13	CASSDRVKQPQHF	TGTGCCAGCAGCGACAGGGTTAAACAGCCCCAGCATTTT
TRBJ1-1	TRBD1	-	TRBV19	14	CATQTGGEDTEAFF	TGTGCCACTCAGACAGGGGGCGAGGACACTGAAGCTTTCTTT
TRBJ2-4	TRBD1	many	TRBV28	16	CASSRGQGLAKNIQYF	TGTGCCAGCAGCAGAGGACAGGGGCTAGCCAAAAACATTCAGTACTTC
TRBJ2-3	-	few	TRBV20-1	12	CSATASTDTQYF	TGCAGTGCTACTGCTAGCACAGATACGCAGTATTTT